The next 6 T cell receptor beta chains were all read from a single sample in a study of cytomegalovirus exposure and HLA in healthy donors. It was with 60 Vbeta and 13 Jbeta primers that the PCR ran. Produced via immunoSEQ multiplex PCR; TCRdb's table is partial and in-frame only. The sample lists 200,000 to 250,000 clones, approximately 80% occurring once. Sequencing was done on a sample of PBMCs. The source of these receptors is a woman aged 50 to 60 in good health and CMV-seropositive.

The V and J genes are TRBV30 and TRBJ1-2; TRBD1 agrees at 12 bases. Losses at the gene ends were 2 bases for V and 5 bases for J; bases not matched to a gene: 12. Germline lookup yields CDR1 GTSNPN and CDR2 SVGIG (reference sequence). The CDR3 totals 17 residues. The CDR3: CAWSLRSGTGGPYGYTF. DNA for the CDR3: TGTGCCTGGAGTCTCAGGTCCGGGACAGGGGGCCCTTATGGCTACACCTTC.

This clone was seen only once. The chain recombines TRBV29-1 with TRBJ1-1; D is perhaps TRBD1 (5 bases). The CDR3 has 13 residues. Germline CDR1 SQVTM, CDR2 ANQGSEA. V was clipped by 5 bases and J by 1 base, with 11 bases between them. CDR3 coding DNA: TGCAGCGTTCGCCAGGGAGGGAACACTGAAGCTTTCTTT. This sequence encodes CSVRQGGNTEAFF.

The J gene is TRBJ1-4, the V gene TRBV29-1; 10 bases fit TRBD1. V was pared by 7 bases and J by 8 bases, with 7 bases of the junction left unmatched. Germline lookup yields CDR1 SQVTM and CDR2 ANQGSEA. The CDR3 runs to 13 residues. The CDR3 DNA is TGCAGCGGTGGTGGGACAGGGGACGAAAAACTGTTTTTT. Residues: CSGGGTGDEKLFF.

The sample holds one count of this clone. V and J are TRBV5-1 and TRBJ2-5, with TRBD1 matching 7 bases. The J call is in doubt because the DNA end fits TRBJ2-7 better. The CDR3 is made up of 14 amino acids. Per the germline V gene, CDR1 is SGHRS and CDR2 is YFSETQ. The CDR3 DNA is TGCGCCAGCAGCAACCGGGACAGTGGACCCGAGCAGTACTTC. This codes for CASSNRDSGPEQYF.

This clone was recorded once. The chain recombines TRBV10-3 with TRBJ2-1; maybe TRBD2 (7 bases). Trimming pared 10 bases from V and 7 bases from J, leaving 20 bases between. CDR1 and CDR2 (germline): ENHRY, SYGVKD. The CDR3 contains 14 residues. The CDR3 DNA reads TGTGCCACACTTTCTAGGGGGGGGAGGAATGAGCAGTTCTTC. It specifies CATLSRGGRNEQFF.

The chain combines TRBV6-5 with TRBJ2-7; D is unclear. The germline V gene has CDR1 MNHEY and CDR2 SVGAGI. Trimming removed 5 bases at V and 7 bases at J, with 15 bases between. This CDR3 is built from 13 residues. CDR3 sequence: CASSTLGLWEQYF. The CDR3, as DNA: TGTGCCAGCAGTACACTGGGCCTGTGGGAGCAGTACTTC.